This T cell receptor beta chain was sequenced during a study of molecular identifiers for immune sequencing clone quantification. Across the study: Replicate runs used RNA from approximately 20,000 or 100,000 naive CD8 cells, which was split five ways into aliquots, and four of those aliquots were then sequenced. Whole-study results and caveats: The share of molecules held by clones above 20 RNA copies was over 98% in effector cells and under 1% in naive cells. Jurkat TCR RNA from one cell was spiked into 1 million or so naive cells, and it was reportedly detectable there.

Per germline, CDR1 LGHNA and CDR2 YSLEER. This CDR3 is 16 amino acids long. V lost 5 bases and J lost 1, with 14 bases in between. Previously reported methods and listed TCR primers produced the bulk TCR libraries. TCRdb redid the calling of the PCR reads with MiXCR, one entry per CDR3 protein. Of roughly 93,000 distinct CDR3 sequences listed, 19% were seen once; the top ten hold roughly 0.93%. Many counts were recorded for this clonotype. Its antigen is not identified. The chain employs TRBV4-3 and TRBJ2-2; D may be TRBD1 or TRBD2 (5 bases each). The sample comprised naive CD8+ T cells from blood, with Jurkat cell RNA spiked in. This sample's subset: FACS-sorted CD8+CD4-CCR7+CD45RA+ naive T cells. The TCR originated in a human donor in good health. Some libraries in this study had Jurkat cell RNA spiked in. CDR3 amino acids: CASSYAGTENTGELFF. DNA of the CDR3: TGCGCCAGCAGCTATGCCGGGACGGAGAACACCGGGGAGCTGTTTTTT.